The clone carrying this T cell receptor beta chain was picked up one time. The sample contains more than one DNA sequence encoding this CDR3. This entry is derived from a study of T cell responses to AZD1222 COVID-19 vaccine. TCRdb's table, derived via immunoSEQ multiplex PCR, lists solely in-frame clones and lacks some. Counted here are fewer than 200,000 clones, over 85% occurring once; the ten biggest clones make up 1.6%. The sequence was obtained from an adult in good health. Material: peripheral blood, obtained on day 0 of AZD1222 vaccination.

As DNA, the CDR3 is TGCAGCGTTGAAGGCAGGCTGAACACTGAAGCTTTCTTT. It is translated as CSVEGRLNTEAFF. The rearrangement joins TRBV29-1 to TRBJ1-1; D call uncertain. CDR3 length equals 13 residues. Germline-derived CDR1 and CDR2 are SQVTM and ANQGSEA. V gave up 1 base and J gave up 0 bases, with 6 bases separating them.